The 27 T cell receptor beta chains reported below all come from one sample, sequenced in a study of shared clonotypes between healthy human individuals. Data came from immunoSEQ multiplex PCR; TCRdb stores just in-frame clones and leaves some out. The repertoire holds roughly 2.5 million clones, with 90% to 95% as singletons. Material: naive CD4+ T cells sorted from blood. Subset noted: CD45RA+ positively selected. These receptor sequences come from a man between 18 and 29 years old in good health.

This clone occurred once. The chain is built from TRBV5-6 and TRBJ1-4; 7 bases line up with TRBD1. Trimming cost V 4 bases and J 4 bases; bases outside gene matches: 4. This CDR3 is built from 14 residues. CDR1 and CDR2 (germline): SGHDT, YYEEEE. CDR3 in DNA: TGTGCCAGCAGCCGGGGACAGCTTAATGAAAAACTGTTTTTT. It encodes CASSRGQLNEKLFF.

The chain employs TRBV7-2 and TRBJ2-3; 14 bases are a match to TRBD2. Germline lookup yields CDR1 SGHTA and CDR2 FQGNSA. This CDR3 has 17 amino acids. J gave up 4 bases and V 0 bases, and 3 bases lay outside the gene matches. This CDR3 is CASSLAGGLAGADTQYF. Written as DNA, the CDR3 is TGTGCCAGCAGCTTAGCGGGGGGACTAGCGGGGGCAGATACGCAGTATTTT. Together with reference TRBV7-2 and TRBJ2-3, the CDR3 gives the full variable domain: GAGVSQSPSNKVTEKGKDVELRCDPISGHTALYWYRQSLGQGLEFLIYFQGNSAPDKSGLPSDRFSAERTGGSVSTLTIQRTQQEDSAVYLCASSLAGGLAGADTQYFGPGTRLTVL.

The chain recombines TRBV28 with TRBJ2-5; TRBD2 agrees at 12 bases. With V trimmed by 6 bases and J by 4 bases, 3 bases remained unmatched. This CDR3 comprises 14 residues. Germline values: CDR1 MDHEN, CDR2 SYDVKM. In nucleotides, the CDR3 is TGTGCCAGCAGATCTAGCGGGGGGGGAGAGACCCAGTACTTC. Its translation is CASRSSGGGETQYF.

This clone came up once. This chain joins TRBV5-1 and TRBJ2-2; 7 bases map to TRBD1. The CDR3 has 16 amino acids. Trimming took 0 bases from V and 3 from J; bases not matched to a gene: 5. Germline V gene lookup returns CDR1 SGHRS and CDR2 YFSETQ. The DNA for the CDR3 is TGCGCCAGCAGCTTGGGAAGGGGGCGCGACACCGGGGAGCTGTTTTTT. Translated, it gives CASSLGRGRDTGELFF.

The chain carries TRBV19 and TRBJ1-2, with TRBD1 matching over 9 bases. Germline values: CDR1 LNHDA, CDR2 SQIVND (reference sequence). Germline trimming cut 5 bases from V and 6 bases from J; bases unmatched to any gene: 4. The CDR3 runs 13 residues. This chain's CDR3 is CASSSGDRDGYTF. In DNA, the CDR3 is TGTGCCAGTAGTTCAGGGGACAGGGATGGCTACACCTTC.

The CDR3 DNA sequence: TGTGCCAGCAGTGCCTTAGGGCTGAACACCGGGGAGCTGTTTTTT. Its protein is CASSALGLNTGELFF. This chain uses TRBV2 with TRBJ2-2; D is undetermined. This CDR3 contains 15 residues. The germline V gene has CDR1 SNHLY and CDR2 FYNNEI. V was trimmed by 4 bases and J by 1 base, leaving 10 bases between them.

The chain couples TRBV11-2 to TRBJ1-2; tentatively, D is TRBD1 (5 bases). The germline CDR1 and CDR2 sequences are SGHAT and FQNNGV. V lost 1 base, J lost 4 bases, and 22 bases lay in between. The CDR3 is made up of 18 amino acids. CDR3 region: CASSLAAGSGTGGYGYTF. DNA for the CDR3: TGTGCCAGCAGCTTAGCCGCAGGCTCGGGAACGGGGGGCTATGGCTACACCTTC.

This chain uses TRBV11-2 with TRBJ1-1; D is ambiguous. Germline V gives CDR1 SGHAT, CDR2 FQNNGV. The CDR3 totals 15 residues. The germline V and J ends were trimmed by 5 bases and 0 bases, with 13 bases remaining between them. CDR3 bases: TGTGCCAGCAGCCTTGACGGGAAAATGAACACTGAAGCTTTCTTT. It codes for CASSLDGKMNTEAFF.

The chain couples TRBV30 to TRBJ1-4, with 9 nucleotides matching TRBD1. The CDR3 extends over 17 amino acids. J was trimmed by 2 bases and V by 2 bases; bases with no gene match: 9. Germline CDR1 GTSNPN, CDR2 SVGIG (reference sequence). The CDR3: CAWSYPGQGPTNEKLFF. The CDR3 DNA is TGTGCCTGGAGTTATCCGGGACAGGGCCCCACTAATGAAAAACTGTTTTTT. Full variable domain (rest looked up from reference TRBV30 and TRBJ1-4): SQTIHQWPATLVQPVGSPLSLECTVEGTSNPNLYWYRQAAGRGLQLLFYSVGIGQISSEVPQNLSASRPQDRQFILSSKKLLLSDSGFYLCAWSYPGQGPTNEKLFFGSGTQLSVL.

The V gene is TRBV5-6, the J gene TRBJ2-1; 14 bases fit TRBD2. The CDR3 consists of 16 residues. After removal of 3 bases from V and 7 bases from J, the junction contained 6 bases not matched to a gene. Germline CDR1 is SGHDT and CDR2 is YYEEEE. CDR3: CASSWGTSGSGNEQFF. The CDR3, as DNA: TGTGCCAGCAGCTGGGGGACTAGCGGGAGTGGTAATGAGCAGTTCTTC.

This clone has just one count. The chain recombines TRBV10-3 with TRBJ2-2; possible D gene TRBD2, 5 bases. Trimming pared 6 bases from V and 7 bases from J, leaving 18 bases between. CDR3 length: 15 residues. The V gene's germline CDR1 is ENHRY and CDR2 SYGVKD. Here the CDR3 reads CAISEGAQSGGELFF. The CDR3 bases are TGTGCCATCAGCGAGGGCGCCCAGAGTGGCGGGGAGCTGTTTTTT.

This chain connects TRBV5-1 to TRBJ2-3; possible D gene TRBD1, 5 bases. Germline-derived CDR1 and CDR2 are SGHRS and YFSETQ. The V and J ends lost 0 bases and 4 bases respectively, with 9 bases between them. This CDR3 spans 14 amino acids. This CDR3 is CASSLEGNADTQYF. The CDR3 nucleotides are TGCGCCAGCAGCTTGGAGGGGAATGCAGATACGCAGTATTTT.

This chain connects TRBV29-1 to TRBJ2-7; 7 positions agree with TRBD1. The CDR3 length is 16 residues. CDR1 and CDR2 (germline): SQVTM, ANQGSEA. The trim removed 6 bases at V and 3 bases at J, leaving 17 bases unmatched. The CDR3, as DNA: TGCAGCGTGAGCGGTTGGGGGCAGGGGGTCCTCTACGAGCAGTACTTC. Protein: CSVSGWGQGVLYEQYF.

The chain is built from TRBV30 and TRBJ2-3; D perhaps matches TRBD1 (7 bases). The CDR3 length is 13 residues. Between the trimmed V and J ends, which lost 1 base and 5 bases, there was a span of 10 bases. The germline gives CDR1 GTSNPN, CDR2 SVGIG (reference sequence). The CDR3 region has the DNA TGTGCCTGGAGTGGACAGGGAGGAGATACGCAGTATTTT. This sequence encodes CAWSGQGGDTQYF.

To note about this clone: Other DNA sequences in this sample translate to the same CDR3. This chain joins TRBV5-1 and TRBJ2-1, with no clear D. The CDR3 is 13 residues long. Germline V gene lookup returns CDR1 SGHRS and CDR2 YFSETQ. Trimming shortened V by 0 bases and J by 5 bases, and 6 bases separated the two germline ends. CDR3 protein: CASSLEANNEQFF. For the CDR3, the DNA is TGCGCCAGCAGCTTGGAGGCTAACAATGAGCAGTTCTTC.

The genes are TRBV19 and TRBJ2-3, with 7 bases fitting TRBD1. The V segment lost 7 bases and the J segment 1 base; nucleotides outside the gene matches: 5. Germline assignment: CDR1 LNHDA and CDR2 SQIVND (reference sequence). The CDR3 totals 14 residues. The CDR3 sequence: CASKYDRGTDTQYF. CDR3 DNA: TGTGCCAGTAAATACGACAGGGGCACAGATACGCAGTATTTT.

This chain links TRBV7-2 with TRBJ1-2; no clear D. CDR3 length: 13 amino acids. Germline lookup yields CDR1 SGHTA and CDR2 FQGNSA. V lost 6 bases to trimming and J lost 8 bases, with 16 bases between them. The CDR3 nucleotides are TGTGCCAGCAGGTCGGTAGGGATCCGGGGCTACACCTTC. Protein product: CASRSVGIRGYTF.

This clone has just a few counts. Other DNA sequences in this sample translate to the same CDR3. The chain carries TRBV28 and TRBJ1-5, with D unclear. From germline, CDR1 is MDHEN and CDR2 SYDVKM. The CDR3 length is 11 residues. The V and J ends lost 6 bases and 7 bases respectively, with 7 bases between them. Here the CDR3 DNA reads TGTGCCAGCAGAGGTGGGCAGCCCCAGCATTTT. This gives the protein CASRGGQPQHF. The whole variable domain, filled in from reference TRBV28 and TRBJ1-5, reads DVKVTQSSRYLVKRTGEKVFLECVQDMDHENMFWYRQDPGLGLRLIYFSYDVKMKEKGDIPEGYSVSREKKERFSLILESASTNQTSMYLCASRGGQPQHFGDGTRLSIL.

The V gene is TRBV29-1, the J gene TRBJ2-7, with 12 bases matching TRBD1. The CDR3 is made up of 14 amino acids. Per germline, CDR1 SQVTM and CDR2 ANQGSEA. J gave up 5 bases and V 8 bases, and 10 bases lay outside the gene matches. The CDR3 region has the DNA TGCAGCTCCCGTGGGGGACAGGGGGCGGACGAGCAGTACTTC. This encodes CSSRGGQGADEQYF.

The chain links TRBV6-6 to TRBJ1-2; possible D gene TRBD1, 6 bases. CDR1 and CDR2 (germline): MNHNY, SVGAGI (reference sequence). With 5 bases removed from V and 8 bases from J, the gap between germline ends came to 12 bases. The CDR3 totals 12 residues. The CDR3 DNA sequence: TGTGCCAGCAGTAACAGGGTGTCCGGCTACACCTTC. This gives the protein CASSNRVSGYTF.

The J gene is TRBJ2-3, the V gene TRBV2; D is unclear. The CDR3 is 12 amino acids. Looked up from germline, CDR1 is SNHLY and CDR2 is FYNNEI. The V gene lost 8 bases and the J gene lost 9 bases, with 15 bases spanning the gap. The CDR3 sequence: CASYLVAQTQYF. In DNA, the CDR3 is TGTGCCAGCTACCTCGTGGCGCAAACGCAGTATTTT.

This chain connects TRBV19 to TRBJ1-5; D remains unclear. The CDR3 runs 13 residues. Trimming took off 7 bases at V and 0 bases at J, with 7 bases between the two ends. Per germline, CDR1 LNHDA and CDR2 SQIVND (reference sequence). CDR3 loop: CASTEYSNQPQHF. CDR3 bases: TGTGCCAGTACGGAGTATAGCAATCAGCCCCAGCATTTT.

This chain connects TRBV4-2 to TRBJ1-1; TRBD1 agrees at 12 bases. V shed 4 bases and J 3 bases; nucleotides not matched to a gene: 12. CDR3 length: 18 residues. Germline V gives CDR1 LGHNA, CDR2 YNFKEQ. The CDR3 DNA is TGTGCCAGCAGCCCGAGGTGGGACAGGGGGCCTTTGGACACTGAAGCTTTCTTT. Amino acids: CASSPRWDRGPLDTEAFF.

The chain combines TRBV5-1 with TRBJ2-7, with D perhaps TRBD2 (5 bases). Trimming removed 4 bases at V and 1 base at J, with 21 bases between. The CDR3 has 17 residues. Per germline, CDR1 SGHRS and CDR2 YFSETQ. CDR3 in amino acids: CASSPVEGSLNSYEQYF. The CDR3 DNA reads as TGCGCCAGCAGCCCGGTCGAGGGTTCCTTAAATTCCTACGAGCAGTACTTC.

The chain recombines TRBV7-2 with TRBJ2-7, with a tentative D call TRBD1 (6 bases). CDR1 is SGHTA, CDR2 FQGNSA, per germline. CDR3 length equals 13 residues. The V end lost 6 bases, the J end lost 4 bases, and 13 bases lay between the germline ends. The CDR3 region is CASSTGQLYEQYF. For the CDR3, the DNA is TGTGCCAGCAGTACAGGACAGCTATACGAGCAGTACTTC.

V and J are TRBV29-1 and TRBJ1-1, with D unresolved. The V and J ends lost 1 base and 1 base respectively, with 16 bases between them. The CDR3 is made up of 16 amino acids. The V gene's germline CDR1 is SQVTM and CDR2 ANQGSEA. The CDR3 bases are TGCAGCGTTGAAGGAACGGGCAGCCTTCAGAACACTGAAGCTTTCTTT. This gives the protein CSVEGTGSLQNTEAFF. Filled out from reference TRBV29-1 and TRBJ1-1, the complete variable domain reads SAVISQKPSRDICQRGTSLTIQCQVDSQVTMMFWYRQQPGQSLTLIATANQGSEATYESGFVIDKFPISRPNLTFSTLTVSNMSPEDSSIYLCSVEGTGSLQNTEAFFGQGTRLTVV.

This clone was seen just once. The chain combines TRBV9 with TRBJ2-1; D may correspond to TRBD1 or TRBD2 (5 bases each). Per the germline V gene, CDR1 is SGDLS and CDR2 is YYNGEE. The ends were cut back, 3 bases at V and 3 bases at J, with 10 bases in the middle. The length of the CDR3 is 14 residues. CDR3 sequence reads: CASSEGPDYNEQFF. CDR3 DNA sequence: TGTGCCAGCAGCGAGGGACCGGACTACAATGAGCAGTTCTTC.